The clone carrying this TCR beta chain appeared a few times. The sample originates from a study of human T cells and chemical hapten exposure. Specified time point: pre-sensitization, week 0. Treatment of the sample: therapeutic diphenylcyclopropenone sensitization with weekly scalp DPC. Library preparation tagged each individual cDNA molecule with a unique molecular identifier. As originally analysed: Per sample, the median was about 95,000 TCRs, with values from about 22,000 to 700,000. TCRdb reprocessed the RACE reads with MiXCR, giving one entry per CDR3 protein. In this record, the V and J calls reflect TCRdb's handling and not the investigators' own analysis. The sample records about 380,000 distinct CDR3 sequences, 5.1% being singletons. The source is a woman between 50 and 59 years old with alopecia areata. Some clones in this sample may be carry-over from other donors' samples. Material: whole blood, obtained in connection with sensitization to the hapten diphenylcyclopropenone (DPC).

The CDR3 bases are TGTGCCAGCAGTACGGATTGGGGAGCTTTCTTT. This codes for CASSTDWGAFF. The rearrangement links TRBV6-2 or TRBV6-3 to TRBJ1-1; no reliable D call. The CDR3 is 11 amino acids. CDR1 and CDR2 from the germline V gene are MNHEY and SVGEGT. V was cut by 5 bases and J by 10 bases, with 11 bases left in between.